This TCR beta chain was sequenced during a study of cytomegalovirus exposure and HLA in healthy donors. Study as a whole: Early released data had around 88 million unique TCRs, all coming from HLA-typed donors.

Though nominally healthy at sampling, donors likely had unrecorded immune exposures. General observations from the study: According to the study, around 160 TCR beta chains were cytomegalovirus-associated. Diagnosis of cytomegalovirus status made by the classifier reportedly showed high specificity and sensitivity.

On this clone itself: Its antigen is currently unknown.

The primer mix had 60 Vbeta and 13 Jbeta primers. The repertoire was sequenced with immunoSEQ multiplex PCR; TCRdb's copy has only in-frame clones and lacks some. The data contain about 130,000 clones, 65% to 90% of them singletons. V lost 1 base to trimming and J lost 2 bases; unmatched junction nucleotides: 7. This CDR3 region has 17 residues. Germline CDR1 reads SGHTA; CDR2 reads FQGNSA. What was sequenced was PBMCs. The source is a man aged 18 to 29 in good health and CMV-seronegative. This rearrangement joins TRBV7-2 to TRBJ2-1; 8 bases agree with TRBD2. The CDR3 bases are TGTGCCAGCAGCTTAGTAAGCGGGGGCGCACCCTACAATGAGCAGTTCTTC. Translation: CASSLVSGGAPYNEQFF.